This TCR beta chain derives from a study of shared clonotypes between healthy human individuals. Overall study results and limits: When compared with the clonotypes that were shared by all four sorted-subset donors, the non-shared clonotypes turned out to have lower generation probabilities.

Genomic DNA per cell subset filled all wells of several immunoSEQ plates. The assay was immunoSEQ multiplex PCR, and TCRdb's table has in-frame clones only and misses some. Among some 1.4 million clones listed, approximately 96% were seen once. With respect to this clone: The antigen remains unidentified. Other DNA sequences in the same sample also yield this CDR3.

Trimming removed 2 bases from V and 0 bases from J, with 2 bases in between. Germline V CDR1 and CDR2: WNHNN, SYGVQD (reference sequence). This CDR3 spans 12 amino acids. Into CD45RA+ naive and CD45RA-negative memory subsets, the CD4+ cells were split. This rearrangement joins TRBV10-1 to TRBJ2-7; D is uncertain. Sequenced input: naive CD4+ T cells sorted from blood. Subset meaning: CD45RA+ positively selected. This sequence originates from a man between 25 and 39 years old in good health. CDR3 amino acids: CASSEGSYEQYF. For the CDR3, the DNA is TGCGCCAGCAGTGAGGGCTCCTACGAGCAGTACTTC.